These 7 T cell receptor beta chains originate from one sample sequenced in a study of Graves' ophthalmopathy and Graves' hyperthyroidism. Amplifying from RNA transcripts, the study obtained TCR beta CDR3 regions. An initial RT-PCR round employing HTBI primers preceded a second-round multiplex PCR. MiXCR, applied by TCRdb to the multiplex PCR reads, yields one record per CDR3 protein. The table records almost 750,000 distinct CDR3 sequences, 40% of them present only once. The sample comprised peripheral blood. The receptors stem from an adult man with Graves' ophthalmopathy.

A word on this clonotype: This clone may be a read error of a much larger clone one base away. The chain employs TRBV20-1 and TRBJ2-2; 8 positions match TRBD2. J was trimmed by 6 bases and V by 5 bases; bases with no gene match: 8. CDR1 is DFQATT and CDR2 is SNEGSKA in the germline V gene (reference sequence). CDR3 length: 14 amino acids. Written as DNA, the CDR3 is TGCAGTGCTGGAGGTAGCGGGGTAGCCGGGGAGCTGTTTTTT. The encoded protein is CSAGGSGVAGELFF.

Notes on this clonotype: Possible read error: a much larger clone is one base away. Because the CDR3 is missing its conserved closing phenylalanine or tryptophan, this is likely a read error. The V and J genes are TRBV7-9 and TRBJ2-5; 7 bases fit TRBD2. Germline values: CDR1 SEHNR, CDR2 FQNEAQ (reference sequence). The CDR3 has 14 amino acids. V shed 7 bases, J shed 5 bases, and the junction held 10 bases outside the gene matches. The CDR3 loop is CASNLPGGRETQYC. DNA for the CDR3: TGTGCCAGCAACCTACCGGGGGGTCGGGAGACCCAGTACTGC.

Comment on this clonotype: This may be a read error, as it is one base from a much larger clone. The chain joins TRBV7-7 to TRBJ2-5; unclear D gene. This CDR3 has 15 residues. CDR1 is SSHAT, CDR2 FNYEAQ, per germline (reference sequence). The DNA for the CDR3 is TGTGCCAGCAGCTTAGGCGGCGGATCTCAAGAGACCCGGTACTTC. This translates into CASSLGGGSQETRYF.

The V and J genes are TRBV7-2 and TRBJ1-1, with 7 bases aligning to TRBD1. With V trimmed by 4 bases and J by 2 bases, 7 bases remained unmatched. Germline CDR1 reads SGHTA; CDR2 reads FQGNSA. The CDR3 consists of 15 residues. CDR3: CASSSAGDSNTEAFF. CDR3 in DNA: TGTGCCAGCAGCTCCGCCGGGGACAGTAACACTGAAGCTTTCTTT.

V usage is TRBV7-2 and J usage is TRBJ2-7; TRBD1 is a possible D gene (5 bases). Germline CDR1 and CDR2: SGHTA and FQGNSA. The CDR3 runs to 14 residues. The CDR3: CVTVGQGASYEQYF. Here the CDR3 DNA reads TGTGTCACAGTAGGGCAGGGTGCCTCCTACGAGCAGTACTTC.

The chain couples TRBV25-1 to TRBJ1-2; the match to TRBD1 covers 9 bases. V lost 6 bases and J lost 4; bases outside the gene matches: 6. Germline V CDR1 and CDR2: MGHDK, SYGVNS. This CDR3 spans 14 amino acids. DNA of the CDR3: TGTGCCAGCAGGACAGGGGGTATCCTCTATGGCTACACCTTC. It specifies CASRTGGILYGYTF.

This clonotype was detected a few times. The rearrangement uses TRBV7-3 and TRBJ2-2, with D tentatively TRBD1 (6 bases). This CDR3 comprises 19 residues. Germline V gene lookup returns CDR1 SGHTA and CDR2 FQGTGA. V lost 1 base and J lost 4, with 22 bases in between. CDR3 in DNA: TGTGCCAGCAGCTTAATCCCAGGGGTAGTGGTGTTGGGCACCGGGGAGCTGTTTTTT. Protein sequence: CASSLIPGVVVLGTGELFF.